The 30 T cell receptor beta chains below come from one sample, sequenced in a study of CD8+ T cells in alopecia areata. Sequencing used cDNA as its template, made by extracting RNA and reverse transcribing it. Generated by immunoSEQ multiplex PCR, the TCRdb table keeps only in-frame clones and is missing some. This table holds 85,000 to 110,000 clones, 85% to 90% found once. Indicated treatment: oral pan-JAK inhibitor, 5-10 mg twice daily. Here the sequenced sample was CD8+ T cells sorted from blood, taken around week 31, from a patient treated with tofacitinib. The receptors were gathered from a human donor with alopecia areata.

A few counts support this clone. J is TRBJ2-7 and V is TRBV12-5, with 7 bases identical to TRBD1. The CDR3 has 14 residues. The trim removed 6 bases at V and 5 bases at J, leaving 10 bases unmatched. Germline V gives CDR1 LGHNT, CDR2 FRNRAP. Here the CDR3 DNA reads TGTGCTAGTGGACGATCGGACAGGTTCCACGAGCAGTACTTC. Translated: CASGRSDRFHEQYF.

This clone appeared a single time. This sequence joins TRBV2 and TRBJ2-1; perhaps TRBD2 as D (5 bases). With 8 bases removed from V and 0 bases from J, the gap between germline ends came to 14 bases. This CDR3 comprises 15 residues. Germline lookup yields CDR1 SNHLY and CDR2 FYNNEI. CDR3 region: CASSPSGNSYNEQFF. CDR3 in DNA: TGTGCCAGCTCACCAAGCGGCAACTCCTACAATGAGCAGTTCTTC. Together with reference TRBV2 and TRBJ2-1, the CDR3 gives the full variable domain: EPEVTQTPSHQVTQMGQEVILRCVPISNHLYFYWYRQILGQKVEFLVSFYNNEISEKSEIFDDQFSVERPDGSNFTLKIRSTKLEDSAMYFCASSPSGNSYNEQFFGPGTRLTVL.

The chain has TRBV7-9 and TRBJ2-5; D is uncertain. V lost 5 bases, J lost 3 bases, and 13 bases lay in between. Germline V gives CDR1 SEHNR, CDR2 FQNEAQ (reference sequence). The CDR3 is 14 residues long. The CDR3: CASSPPLREETQYF. CDR3 in DNA: TGTGCCAGCAGCCCCCCCCTCCGGGAAGAGACCCAGTACTTC.

The V and J genes are TRBV27 and TRBJ1-1; 8 nucleotides match TRBD1. The CDR3 loop spans 16 amino acids. The germline V gene encodes CDR1 MNHEY and CDR2 SMNVEV (reference sequence). Trimming removed 6 bases from V and 2 bases from J; junction bases left unmatched: 11. The CDR3 loop is CASRRAGGFRNTEAFF. The CDR3 DNA reads as TGTGCCAGCAGGCGGGCAGGGGGCTTCAGAAACACTGAAGCTTTCTTT.

V is TRBV27 and J is TRBJ2-5; D is unresolved. The V gene's germline CDR1 is MNHEY and CDR2 SMNVEV (reference sequence). V dropped 5 bases and J dropped 0 bases, with 10 bases sitting between them. The CDR3 has 14 amino acids. This CDR3 reads CASSPTQYQETQYF. Written as DNA, the CDR3 is TGTGCCAGCAGTCCCACCCAGTACCAAGAGACCCAGTACTTC.

The V and J genes are TRBV7-8 and TRBJ2-3; 10 nucleotides align to TRBD2. With V trimmed by 6 bases and J by 0 bases, 3 bases remained unmatched. This CDR3 contains 15 residues. Germline values: CDR1 SGHVS, CDR2 FQNEAQ. DNA for the CDR3: TGTGCCAGCAGACTACTAGCGGGGAGCACAGATACGCAGTATTTT. Translation: CASRLLAGSTDTQYF.

The gene calls are TRBV7-9 and TRBJ2-3; weak D call: TRBD2 (6 bases). The CDR3 length is 16 residues. V was trimmed by 7 bases and J by 2 bases, leaving 19 bases between them. Looked up from germline, CDR1 is SEHNR and CDR2 is FQNEAQ (reference sequence). CDR3 in amino acids: CASIQAAAGNTDTQYF. CDR3 coding DNA: TGTGCCAGCATCCAGGCAGCGGCGGGGAACACAGATACGCAGTATTTT.

V is TRBV29-1 and J is TRBJ2-6; the D is unclear. V lost 0 bases and J 0 bases, leaving 6 bases between the germline ends. The CDR3 covers 15 residues. Germline CDR1 reads SQVTM; CDR2 reads ANQGSEA. The CDR3 nucleotides are TGCAGCGTTGAAGAGCGGTTCTCTGGGGCCAACGTCCTGACTTTC. It yields the protein CSVEERFSGANVLTF.

The chain is built from TRBV9 and TRBJ2-5, with a weak D call TRBD1 (6 bases). The J call may be faulty, since TRBJ2-7 better matches the DNA end. The CDR3 consists of 13 residues. Germline V gives CDR1 SGDLS, CDR2 YYNGEE. The CDR3 region has the DNA TGTGCCAGCAGCGTAGCCCAGGGGTACGAGCAGTACTTC. Its protein is CASSVAQGYEQYF.

This clone was recorded once. This sample includes further DNA sequences coding for the same CDR3. This sequence joins TRBV7-2 and TRBJ2-7, with D maybe TRBD1 (6 bases). Trimming shortened V by 1 base and J by 6 bases, and 19 bases separated the two germline ends. CDR1 SGHTA and CDR2 FQGNSA come from the germline V gene. This CDR3 is built from 16 residues. CDR3 nucleotide sequence: TGTGCCAGCAGCTTAGGGTTGAGAGGCAGGGGTCGCGAGCAGTACTTC. Its translation: CASSLGLRGRGREQYF. The whole variable domain, remainder taken from reference TRBV7-2 and TRBJ2-7, is GAGVSQSPSNKVTEKGKDVELRCDPISGHTALYWYRQSLGQGLEFLIYFQGNSAPDKSGLPSDRFSAERTGGSVSTLTIQRTQQEDSAVYLCASSLGLRGRGREQYFGPGTRLTVT.

In DNA, the CDR3 is TGTGCCAGCAGCACGGGGACTAGCGGCAGCACCGGGGAGCTGTTTTTT. Protein product: CASSTGTSGSTGELFF. This chain uses TRBV21-1 with TRBJ2-2; the DNA was not used to check the table's D call, TRBD2. TRBV21-1 has pseudogene status. This CDR3 contains 16 residues.

This chain links TRBV28 with TRBJ1-5; D uncertain. Germline V gene lookup returns CDR1 MDHEN and CDR2 SYDVKM. Between the trimmed V and J ends, which lost 1 base and 0 bases, there was a span of 7 bases. The CDR3 is 15 amino acids. CDR3 sequence: CASSLFIYSNQPQHF. In nucleotides, the CDR3 is TGTGCCAGCAGTTTATTTATCTATAGCAATCAGCCCCAGCATTTT.

This chain connects TRBV5-1 to TRBJ2-3; a possible D gene is TRBD2 (6 bases). Per the germline V gene, CDR1 is SGHRS and CDR2 is YFSETQ. This CDR3 has 14 residues. V lost 7 bases, J lost 3 bases, and 15 bases lay in between. CDR3 in DNA: TGCGCCAGCTATAGGGGCGCGGGGACAGATACGCAGTATTTT. Translating gives CASYRGAGTDTQYF.

The chain is built from TRBV15 and TRBJ2-7; 9 nucleotides align to TRBD2. Germline CDR1 reads LNHNV; CDR2 reads YYDKDF (reference sequence). This CDR3 is 15 amino acids long. V dropped 5 bases and J dropped 4; count of bases not matched to a gene: 9. CDR3 region: CATSQSAGGPYEQYF. The CDR3 region has the DNA TGTGCCACCAGCCAGTCAGCGGGAGGACCTTACGAGCAGTACTTC.

The chain uses TRBV7-2 and TRBJ1-5; TRBD1 might be the D (5 bases). Trimming removed 5 bases at V and 0 bases at J, with 14 bases between. The CDR3 is 16 residues long. In germline, CDR1 is SGHTA, CDR2 FQGNSA. CDR3 DNA: TGTGCCAGCAGCCCCCACCGGGGGGATAGCAATCAGCCCCAGCATTTT. This translates into CASSPHRGDSNQPQHF.

This chain links TRBV13 with TRBJ1-4, with 8 nucleotides matching TRBD1. The CDR3 spans 17 residues. After removal of 3 bases from V and 6 bases from J, the junction contained 12 bases not matched to a gene. Germline loops: CDR1 PRHDT, CDR2 FYEKMQ (reference sequence). The CDR3 loop reads CASSFSGGAVSDEKLFF. CDR3 bases: TGTGCCAGCAGCTTCTCAGGGGGCGCGGTGTCGGATGAAAAACTGTTTTTT.

CDR3 DNA: TGTGCCAGCAGTGACCCGAGCGACGGCTACACCTTC. Its protein is CASSDPSDGYTF. The chain combines TRBV6-1 with TRBJ1-2; D is uncertain. CDR1 is MNHNS, CDR2 SASEGT, per germline. The CDR3 is made up of 12 amino acids. V dropped 3 bases and J dropped 8 bases, with 10 bases sitting between them.

This clone appeared once. This chain connects TRBV5-6 to TRBJ2-1; TRBD1 is a possible D gene (6 bases). Germline assignment: CDR1 SGHDT and CDR2 YYEEEE. Trimming cost V 0 bases and J 5 bases, with 9 bases left between them. This CDR3 comprises 14 residues. The CDR3 nucleotides are TGTGCCAGCAGCTTGGGGACAGCACACAATGAGCAGTTCTTC. Protein: CASSLGTAHNEQFF.

V usage is TRBV2 and J usage is TRBJ2-1, with no clear D. The CDR3 runs 15 residues. V lost 4 bases to trimming and J lost 5 bases, with 15 bases between them. Germline CDR1 and CDR2: SNHLY and FYNNEI. CDR3 sequence: CASSGLDSTDNEQFF. The CDR3 nucleotides read TGTGCCAGCAGTGGCTTAGACTCGACCGACAATGAGCAGTTCTTC.

The V and J genes are TRBV5-1 and TRBJ2-7; 12 positions agree with TRBD2. The ends lost 4 bases at V and 0 bases at J; junction bases unmatched: 5. The germline V gene encodes CDR1 SGHRS and CDR2 YFSETQ. The CDR3 is made up of 16 amino acids. In DNA, the CDR3 is TGCGCCAGCAGCCAAAGGACTAGCGGGAACTCCTACGAGCAGTACTTC. Translation gives CASSQRTSGNSYEQYF. Complete variable domain (other parts from reference TRBV5-1 and TRBJ2-7): KAGVTQTPRYLIKTRGQQVTLSCSPISGHRSVSWYQQTPGQGLQFLFEYFSETQRNKGNFPGRFSGRQFSNSRSEMNVSTLELGDSALYLCASSQRTSGNSYEQYFGPGTRLTVT.

This clone appeared a single time. The chain is built from TRBV29-1 and TRBJ2-5, with D hard to call. CDR3 length: 11 residues. Deletions cut 7 bases from V and 0 bases from J, with 6 bases between. Germline-derived CDR1 and CDR2 are SQVTM and ANQGSEA. CDR3 residues: CSAIYQETQYF. Here the CDR3 DNA reads TGCAGCGCGATATACCAAGAGACCCAGTACTTC. The full variable domain, in which reference TRBV29-1 and TRBJ2-5 provide the parts outside the CDR3, is SAVISQKPSRDICQRGTSLTIQCQVDSQVTMMFWYRQQPGQSLTLIATANQGSEATYESGFVIDKFPISRPNLTFSTLTVSNMSPEDSSIYLCSAIYQETQYFGPGTRLLVL.

The chain is built from TRBV4-1 and TRBJ2-7; perhaps TRBD2 as D (6 bases). Trimming took off 1 base at V and 2 bases at J, with 9 bases between the two ends. Per germline, CDR1 MGHRA and CDR2 YSYEKL. CDR3 length: 14 residues. The CDR3 loop reads CASSQGRLAYEQYF. The DNA for the CDR3 is TGCGCCAGCAGCCAAGGGCGACTAGCCTACGAGCAGTACTTC.

This CDR3 reads CASSGGGAAFF. The CDR3 DNA reads as TGTGCCAGCAGTGGAGGGGGTGCGGCTTTCTTT. This sequence joins TRBV2 and TRBJ1-1, with D possibly being TRBD1 (6 bases). With 4 bases removed from V and 11 bases from J, the gap between germline ends came to 11 bases. The CDR3 is made up of 11 amino acids. Germline V CDR1 and CDR2: SNHLY, FYNNEI.

This chain links TRBV27 with TRBJ2-3, with 10 bases identical to TRBD2. The germline CDR1 and CDR2 sequences are MNHEY and SMNVEV (reference sequence). This CDR3 has 16 amino acids. V shed 3 bases, J shed 2 bases, and the junction held 5 bases outside the gene matches. The CDR3, as DNA: TGTGCCAGCAGTTTGTCAGCGGGGGGGATCACAGATACGCAGTATTTT. It translates to CASSLSAGGITDTQYF.

CDR3 nucleotides: TGTGCCAGCAGTGAACCCAGTCTGAATGAGCAGTTCTTC. This codes for CASSEPSLNEQFF. This chain joins TRBV25-1 and TRBJ2-1; D gene uncertain. V was cut by 2 bases and J by 7 bases, with 9 bases left in between. The length of the CDR3 is 13 residues. In germline, CDR1 is MGHDK, CDR2 SYGVNS.

The CDR3 bases are TGTGCCAGTACCCCCCAGCGGGAGGGCCGTTATGAGCAGTTCTTC. It translates to CASTPQREGRYEQFF. The chain recombines TRBV19 with TRBJ2-1; TRBD2 aligns across 10 bases. CDR3 length: 15 residues. CDR1 LNHDA and CDR2 SQIVND come from the germline V gene (reference sequence). The V gene end was trimmed by 7 bases and the J gene end by 8 bases; junction bases not matched to a gene: 11. The full variable domain, its missing parts supplied by reference TRBV19 and TRBJ2-1, is DGGITQSPKYLFRKEGQNVTLSCEQNLNHDAMYWYRQDPGQGLRLIYYSQIVNDFQKGDIAEGYSVSREKKESFPLTVTSAQKNPTAFYLCASTPQREGRYEQFFGPGTRLTVL.

The chain employs TRBV7-9 and TRBJ2-2, with TRBD1 as a possible D gene (5 bases). Germline loops: CDR1 SEHNR, CDR2 FQNEAQ (reference sequence). The CDR3 is 13 amino acids. V was shortened by 9 bases and J by 1 base, with 9 bases between the two germline ends. In nucleotides, the CDR3 is TGTGCCAGGGACGGACAGAACACCGGGGAGCTGTTTTTT. This translates into CARDGQNTGELFF.

V gene TRBV27 combines with J gene TRBJ2-7, with 11 bases lining up with TRBD1. This CDR3 is 15 amino acids long. V dropped 6 bases and J dropped 0; count of bases not matched to a gene: 4. The V gene's germline CDR1 is MNHEY and CDR2 SMNVEV (reference sequence). The CDR3 region is CASSVGTGGSYEQYF. The CDR3 DNA reads as TGTGCCAGCAGCGTAGGGACAGGGGGCTCCTACGAGCAGTACTTC.

This clone was counted between two and nine times. This sequence joins TRBV5-1 and TRBJ2-7; 8 positions match TRBD1. The CDR3 covers 15 residues. Germline V gene lookup returns CDR1 SGHRS and CDR2 YFSETQ. Losses at the gene ends were 0 bases for V and 6 bases for J; bases not matched to a gene: 8. CDR3 residues: CASSLAQGASLEQYF. CDR3 DNA sequence: TGCGCCAGCAGCTTGGCGCAGGGGGCGTCTCTCGAGCAGTACTTC.

This rearrangement joins TRBV7-2 to TRBJ2-2; TRBD2 might be the D (5 bases). Germline V gives CDR1 SGHTA, CDR2 FQGNSA. Trimming pared 7 bases from V and 4 bases from J, leaving 19 bases between. This CDR3 region has 16 residues. The CDR3 spells CASTPSDGRGTGELFF. In DNA, the CDR3 is TGTGCCAGCACCCCTTCCGATGGACGGGGCACCGGGGAGCTGTTTTTT.